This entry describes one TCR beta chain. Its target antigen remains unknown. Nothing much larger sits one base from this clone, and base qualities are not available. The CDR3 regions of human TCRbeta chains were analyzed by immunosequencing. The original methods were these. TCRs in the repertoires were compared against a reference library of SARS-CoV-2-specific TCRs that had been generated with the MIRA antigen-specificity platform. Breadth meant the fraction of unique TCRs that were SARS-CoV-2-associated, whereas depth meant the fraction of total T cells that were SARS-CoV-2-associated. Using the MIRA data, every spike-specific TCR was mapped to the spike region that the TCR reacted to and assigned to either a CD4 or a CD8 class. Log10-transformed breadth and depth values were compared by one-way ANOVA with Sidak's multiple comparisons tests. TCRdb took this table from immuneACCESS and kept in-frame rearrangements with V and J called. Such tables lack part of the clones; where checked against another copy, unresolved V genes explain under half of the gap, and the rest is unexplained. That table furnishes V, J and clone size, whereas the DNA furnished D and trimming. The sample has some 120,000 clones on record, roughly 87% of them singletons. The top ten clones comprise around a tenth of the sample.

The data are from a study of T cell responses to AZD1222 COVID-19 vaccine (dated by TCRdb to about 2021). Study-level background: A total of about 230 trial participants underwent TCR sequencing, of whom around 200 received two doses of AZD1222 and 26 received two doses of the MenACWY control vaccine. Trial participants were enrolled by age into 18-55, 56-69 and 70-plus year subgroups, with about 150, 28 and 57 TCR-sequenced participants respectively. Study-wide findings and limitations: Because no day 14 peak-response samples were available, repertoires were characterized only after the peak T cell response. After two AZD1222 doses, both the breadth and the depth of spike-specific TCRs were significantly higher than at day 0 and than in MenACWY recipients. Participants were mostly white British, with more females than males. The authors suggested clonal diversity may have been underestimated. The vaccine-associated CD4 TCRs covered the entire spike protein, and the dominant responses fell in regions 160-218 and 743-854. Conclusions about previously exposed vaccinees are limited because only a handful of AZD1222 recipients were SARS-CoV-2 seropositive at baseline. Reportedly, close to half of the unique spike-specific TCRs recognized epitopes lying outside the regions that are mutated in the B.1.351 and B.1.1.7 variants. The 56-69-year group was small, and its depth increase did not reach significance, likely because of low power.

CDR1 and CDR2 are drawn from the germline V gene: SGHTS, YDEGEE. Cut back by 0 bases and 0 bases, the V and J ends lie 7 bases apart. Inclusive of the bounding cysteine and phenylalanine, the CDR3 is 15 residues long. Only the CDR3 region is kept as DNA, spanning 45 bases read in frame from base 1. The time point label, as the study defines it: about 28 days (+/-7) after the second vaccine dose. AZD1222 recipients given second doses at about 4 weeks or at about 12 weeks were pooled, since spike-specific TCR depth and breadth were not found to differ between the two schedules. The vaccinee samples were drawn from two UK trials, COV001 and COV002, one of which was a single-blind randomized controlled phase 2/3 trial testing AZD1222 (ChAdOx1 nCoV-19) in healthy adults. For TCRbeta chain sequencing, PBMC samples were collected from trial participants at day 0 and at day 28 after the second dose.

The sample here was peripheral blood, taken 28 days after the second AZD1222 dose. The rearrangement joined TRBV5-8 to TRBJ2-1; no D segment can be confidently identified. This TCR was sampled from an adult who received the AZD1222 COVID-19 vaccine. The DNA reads TGTGCCAGCAGCTTGGGCCGATTCTCCTACAATGAGCAGTTCTTC. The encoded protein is CASSLGRFSYNEQFF.